This is a list of T cell receptor beta chains from one sample in a study of shared clonotypes between healthy human individuals. Clones were read by immunoSEQ multiplex PCR, and TCRdb kept only the in-frame ones, dropping some. The repertoire holds approximately 740,000 clones, roughly 92% seen once, with approximately 25% in the top ten. Source material: naive CD8+ T cells sorted from blood. These receptors originate from a man younger than 40 in good health. Each CDR3 is given with its conserved first and last residue. The D gene is left open where the match is weak. Where a row states a size, it is once, few, many or the class of an expanded clone; other rows omit it.

v_call	d_call	clone_size	j_call	cdr3_aa	cdr3_nt
TRBV5-1	.	.	TRBJ2-1	CASSFGGMQFF	TGCGCCAGCAGCTTCGGGGGTATGCAGTTCTTC
TRBV7-9	TRBD1	.	TRBJ2-7	CASSRGQLPYEQYF	TGTGCCAGCAGCCGGGGACAGCTACCCTACGAGCAGTACTTC
TRBV5-5	.	.	TRBJ2-7	CASTGLGSAYEQYF	TGTGCCAGCACCGGACTGGGATCAGCTTACGAGCAGTACTTC
TRBV7-2	TRBD1	.	TRBJ2-7	CASSFARGQGPYEQYF	TGTGCCAGCAGCTTTGCCCGGGGACAGGGCCCCTACGAGCAGTACTTC
TRBV7-9	.	.	TRBJ2-1	CASSFRGDLGNEQFF	TGTGCCAGCAGCTTTCGAGGGGACCTCGGCAATGAGCAGTTCTTC
TRBV25-1	.	.	TRBJ2-7	CASSVGIAYEQYF	TGTGCCAGCAGTGTGGGTATTGCCTACGAGCAGTACTTC
TRBV13	.	.	TRBJ2-2	CASSLFRGGELFF	TGTGCCAGCAGCTTATTTCGCGGTGGGGAGCTGTTTTTT
TRBV10-2	TRBD1	.	TRBJ2-2	CASGTGPNTGELFF	TGCGCCAGCGGGACAGGGCCTAACACCGGGGAGCTGTTTTTT
TRBV28	.	.	TRBJ2-3	CASSKDLGGYTDTQYF	TGTGCCAGCAGCAAAGACTTGGGGGGATACACAGATACGCAGTATTTT
TRBV13	TRBD1	.	TRBJ1-4	CASSSGTDEKLFF	TGTGCCAGCAGCTCCGGGACAGACGAAAAACTGTTTTTT
TRBV6-1	.	few	TRBJ1-5	CASSDSALYSNQPQHF	TGTGCCAGCAGTGATTCCGCACTGTATAGCAATCAGCCCCAGCATTTT
TRBV11-2	.	.	TRBJ2-7	CASSQGRASLPEQYF	TGTGCCAGCAGCCAGGGGCGGGCTAGCCTACCCGAGCAGTACTTC
TRBV28	.	.	TRBJ1-5	CASRDPPGGGVLVNQPQHF	TGTGCCAGCAGAGACCCTCCTGGAGGGGGGGTGTTGGTCAATCAGCCCCAGCATTTT
TRBV4-3	.	once	TRBJ2-5	CASSQERGGETQYF	TGCGCCAGCAGCCAAGAAAGAGGGGGAGAGACCCAGTACTTC
TRBV27	TRBD1	.	TRBJ2-7	CASSRDRGLGYEQYF	TGTGCCAGCAGCCGGGACAGGGGACTGGGCTACGAGCAGTACTTC
TRBV15	TRBD2	.	TRBJ2-7	CATSSTSGSYEQYF	TGTGCCACCAGCTCCACTAGCGGGAGTTACGAGCAGTACTTC
TRBV5-6	.	.	TRBJ2-1	CASSGPRDEQFF	TGTGCCAGCAGCGGCCCCCGCGATGAGCAGTTCTTC
TRBV4-1	.	.	TRBJ2-3	CASSGVGTDTQYF	TGCGCCAGCAGCGGGGTGGGGACAGATACGCAGTATTTT
TRBV9	.	.	TRBJ1-1	CASSVGGKNTEAFF	TGTGCCAGCAGCGTAGGGGGGAAGAACACTGAAGCTTTCTTT
TRBV7-9	TRBD1	.	TRBJ2-7	CASSTLTGVDYEQYF	TGTGCCAGCAGCACCTTGACAGGGGTTGACTACGAGCAGTACTTC
TRBV29-1	.	.	TRBJ1-1	CSVEYTEAFF	TGCAGCGTTGAATACACTGAAGCTTTCTTT
TRBV5-5	.	once	TRBJ2-1	CASSFSGANEQFF	TGTGCCAGCAGCTTCTCAGGGGCCAATGAGCAGTTCTTC
TRBV2	TRBD1	.	TRBJ2-3	CASSEGGQGRTGTQYF	TGTGCCAGCAGTGAAGGGGGACAGGGTCGAACTGGTACGCAGTATTTT
TRBV6-5	TRBD2	once	TRBJ2-1	CASSAGLAGRNEQFF	TGTGCCAGCAGTGCGGGACTAGCGGGACGGAATGAGCAGTTCTTC
TRBV27	TRBD2	.	TRBJ2-7	CASSLSGRSYEQYF	TGTGCCAGCAGTTTAAGCGGGAGATCCTACGAGCAGTACTTC
TRBV11-2	TRBD2	.	TRBJ2-1	CASSSGTSGTGIYNEQFF	TGTGCCAGCAGCTCGGGGACTAGCGGGACCGGAATCTACAATGAGCAGTTCTTC
TRBV4-1	.	.	TRBJ2-7	CASSRIRGGSEQYF	TGCGCCAGCAGCCGTATCAGGGGCGGGAGTGAGCAGTACTTC
TRBV5-6	.	.	TRBJ2-7	CASSDAYEQYF	TGTGCCAGCAGCGACGCCTACGAGCAGTACTTC
TRBV27	.	.	TRBJ2-1	CASTSSYNEQFF	TGTGCCAGTACTTCTTCCTACAATGAGCAGTTCTTC
TRBV4-1	.	.	TRBJ1-1	CASSQVTGRVDTEAFF	TGCGCCAGCAGCCAAGTAACAGGGCGGGTGGACACTGAAGCTTTCTTT
TRBV2	TRBD2	.	TRBJ2-1	CASSPTSGRAHEQFF	TGTGCCAGCAGCCCGACTAGCGGGAGGGCCCATGAGCAGTTCTTC
TRBV2	.	once	TRBJ2-5	CASSVVSGRETQYF	TGTGCCAGCAGTGTGGTGTCGGGGAGGGAGACCCAGTACTTC
TRBV7-8	TRBD2	.	TRBJ2-1	CASSLAGTTYNEQFF	TGTGCCAGCAGCTTAGCCGGGACTACATACAATGAGCAGTTCTTC
TRBV27	TRBD1	.	TRBJ2-7	CASSPSRGQVLYEQYF	TGTGCCAGCAGCCCCTCCAGGGGGCAGGTTTTGTACGAGCAGTACTTC
TRBV4-1	TRBD1	.	TRBJ2-7	CASSKRGDRGTYEQYF	TGCGCCAGCAGCAAACGCGGGGACAGGGGCACCTACGAGCAGTACTTC
TRBV10-2	.	.	TRBJ1-2	CASSAENYGYTF	TGCGCCAGCTCCGCAGAGAACTATGGCTACACCTTC
TRBV29-1	TRBD2	.	TRBJ2-3	CSVTTSDHTQYF	TGCAGCGTGACGACTAGCGACCATACGCAGTATTTT
TRBV5-6	TRBD1	.	TRBJ2-5	CASSFDREYQETQYF	TGTGCCAGCAGCTTTGACAGGGAGTACCAAGAGACCCAGTACTTC
TRBV5-4	TRBD1	.	TRBJ2-7	CASSLRDSAYEQYF	TGTGCCAGCAGCTTGAGGGACAGCGCCTACGAGCAGTACTTC
TRBV19	.	once	TRBJ1-5	CASRSREINQPQHF	TGTGCCAGTAGGTCCCGGGAGATCAATCAGCCCCAGCATTTT
TRBV5-4	.	.	TRBJ2-2	CASSWDFRTGELFF	TGTGCCAGCAGCTGGGACTTCCGCACCGGGGAGCTGTTTTTT
TRBV19	TRBD2	.	TRBJ2-1	CASSISQLGLAGGPGEQFF	TGTGCCAGTAGTATATCACAACTAGGACTAGCGGGAGGGCCTGGTGAGCAGTTCTTC